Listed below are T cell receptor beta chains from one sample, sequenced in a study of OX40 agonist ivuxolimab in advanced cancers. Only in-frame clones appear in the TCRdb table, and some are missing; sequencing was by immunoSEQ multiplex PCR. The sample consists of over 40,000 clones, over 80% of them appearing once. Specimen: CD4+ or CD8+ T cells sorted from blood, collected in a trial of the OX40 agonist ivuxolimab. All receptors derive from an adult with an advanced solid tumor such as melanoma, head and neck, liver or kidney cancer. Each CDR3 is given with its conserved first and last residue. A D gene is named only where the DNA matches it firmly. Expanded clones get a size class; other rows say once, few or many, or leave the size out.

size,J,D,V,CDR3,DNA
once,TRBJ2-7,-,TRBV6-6,CASRSGTQGEQYF,TGTGCCAGCAGGTCCGGGACCCAGGGGGAGCAGTACTTC
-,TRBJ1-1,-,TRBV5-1,CASSTGFAEAFF,TGCGCCAGCAGTACAGGGTTCGCTGAAGCTTTCTTT
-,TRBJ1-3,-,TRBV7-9,CASSPGWSGNTIYF,TGTGCCAGCAGCCCCGGGTGGTCTGGAAACACCATATATTTT
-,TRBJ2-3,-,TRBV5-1,CASSAEGITQYF,TGCGCCAGCAGTGCGGAGGGTATTACGCAGTATTTT
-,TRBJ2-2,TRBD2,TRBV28,CASSFSPTSGRFTGELFF,TGTGCCAGCAGTTTTTCTCCGACTAGCGGGAGGTTCACCGGGGAGCTGTTTTTT
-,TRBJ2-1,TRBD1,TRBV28,CASSDRGLNEQFF,TGTGCCAGCAGCGACAGGGGTCTCAATGAGCAGTTCTTC
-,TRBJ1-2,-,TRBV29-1,CSVAWGYGYTF,TGCAGCGTAGCCTGGGGTTACGGCTACACCTTC
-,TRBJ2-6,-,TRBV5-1,CASSFLSGANVLTF,TGCGCCAGCAGCTTCCTCTCTGGGGCCAACGTCCTGACTTTC
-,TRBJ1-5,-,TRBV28,CASSSPPGSQHF,TGTGCCAGCAGTTCTCCGCCGGGTTCCCAGCATTTT
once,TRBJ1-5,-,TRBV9,CASSPRGGYSNQPQHF,TGTGCCAGCAGCCCCCGTGGGGGGTATAGCAATCAGCCCCAGCATTTT
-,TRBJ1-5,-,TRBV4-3,CASSQEGSNQPQHF,TGCGCCAGCAGCCAAGAGGGGAGCAATCAGCCCCAGCATTTT
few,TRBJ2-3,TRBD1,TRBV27,CASSSPREGQGDTDTQYF,TGTGCCAGCAGCAGTCCTCGGGAGGGACAGGGGGACACAGATACGCAGTATTTT
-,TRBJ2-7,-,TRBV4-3,CASSLGIGVQSEQYF,TGCGCCAGCAGCCTTGGGATTGGGGTACAGTCCGAGCAGTACTTC
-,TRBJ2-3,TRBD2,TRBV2,CASVLLAGNTDTQYF,TGTGCCAGCGTATTACTAGCGGGGAACACAGATACGCAGTATTTT
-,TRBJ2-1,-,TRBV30,CAWSHSGPENEQFF,TGTGCCTGGAGTCATAGCGGCCCCGAGAATGAGCAGTTCTTC
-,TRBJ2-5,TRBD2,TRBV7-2,CASSPGLVRETQYF,TGTGCCAGCAGCCCTGGACTAGTCAGGGAGACCCAGTACTTC
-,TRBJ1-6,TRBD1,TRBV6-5,CASSYRPRDRAHF,TGTGCCAGCAGTTACCGCCCCCGGGACAGGGCTCACTTT
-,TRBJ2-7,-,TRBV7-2,CASSSGRGEQYF,TGTGCCAGCAGCTCCGGAAGGGGCGAGCAGTACTTC
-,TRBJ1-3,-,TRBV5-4,CASSLGPSFIGNTIYF,TGTGCCAGCAGCTTAGGGCCGTCATTCATCGGAAACACCATATATTTT
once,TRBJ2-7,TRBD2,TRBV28,CASSTYPGWTAGGLGKTYEQYF,TGTGCCAGCTCCACTTACCCGGGCTGGACAGCGGGAGGGCTCGGAAAGACCTACGAGCAGTACTTC
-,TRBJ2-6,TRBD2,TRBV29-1,CSVSGGSGANVLTF,TGCAGCGTTTCGGGGGGGTCTGGGGCCAACGTCCTGACTTTC
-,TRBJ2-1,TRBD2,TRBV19,CASTTLRGLAGAPYNEQFF,TGTGCCAGTACCACGCTTCGGGGACTAGCGGGAGCCCCCTACAATGAGCAGTTCTTC
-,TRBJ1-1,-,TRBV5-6,CASSLGFTGPMNTEAFF,TGTGCCAGCAGCTTGGGATTTACAGGGCCGATGAACACTGAAGCTTTCTTT
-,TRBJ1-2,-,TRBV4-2,CASSQDSHSAYGYTF,TGTGCCAGCAGCCAAGATTCGCACAGCGCTTATGGCTACACCTTC
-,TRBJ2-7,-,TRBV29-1,CSVMGQGAYEQYF,TGCAGCGTTATGGGACAAGGGGCCTACGAGCAGTACTTC
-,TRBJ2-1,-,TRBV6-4,CASSMAGRGYNEQFF,TGTGCCAGCAGTATGGCAGGCCGGGGGTACAATGAGCAGTTCTTC
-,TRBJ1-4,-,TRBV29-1,CSVEDRPNEKLFF,TGCAGCGTTGAGGACAGACCCAATGAAAAACTGTTTTTT